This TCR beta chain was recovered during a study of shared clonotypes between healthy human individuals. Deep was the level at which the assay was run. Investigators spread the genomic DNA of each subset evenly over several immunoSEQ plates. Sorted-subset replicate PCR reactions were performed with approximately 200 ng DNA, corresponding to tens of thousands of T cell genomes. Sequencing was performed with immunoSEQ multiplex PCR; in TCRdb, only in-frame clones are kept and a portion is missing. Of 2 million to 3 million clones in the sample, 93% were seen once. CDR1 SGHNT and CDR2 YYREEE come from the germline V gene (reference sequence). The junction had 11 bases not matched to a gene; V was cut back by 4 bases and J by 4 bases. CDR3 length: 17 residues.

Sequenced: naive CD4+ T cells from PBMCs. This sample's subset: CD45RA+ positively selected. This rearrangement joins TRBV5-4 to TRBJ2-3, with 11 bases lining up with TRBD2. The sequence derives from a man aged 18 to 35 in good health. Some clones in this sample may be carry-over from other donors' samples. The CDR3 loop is CASSPPNSGRASDTQYF. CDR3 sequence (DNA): TGTGCCAGCAGCCCACCCAATAGCGGGAGGGCCTCAGATACGCAGTATTTT. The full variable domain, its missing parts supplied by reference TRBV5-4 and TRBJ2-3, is ETGVTQSPTHLIKTRGQQVTLRCSSQSGHNTVSWYQQALGQGPQFIFQYYREEENGRGNFPPRFSGLQFPNYSSELNVNALELDDSALYLCASSPPNSGRASDTQYFGPGTRLTVL.